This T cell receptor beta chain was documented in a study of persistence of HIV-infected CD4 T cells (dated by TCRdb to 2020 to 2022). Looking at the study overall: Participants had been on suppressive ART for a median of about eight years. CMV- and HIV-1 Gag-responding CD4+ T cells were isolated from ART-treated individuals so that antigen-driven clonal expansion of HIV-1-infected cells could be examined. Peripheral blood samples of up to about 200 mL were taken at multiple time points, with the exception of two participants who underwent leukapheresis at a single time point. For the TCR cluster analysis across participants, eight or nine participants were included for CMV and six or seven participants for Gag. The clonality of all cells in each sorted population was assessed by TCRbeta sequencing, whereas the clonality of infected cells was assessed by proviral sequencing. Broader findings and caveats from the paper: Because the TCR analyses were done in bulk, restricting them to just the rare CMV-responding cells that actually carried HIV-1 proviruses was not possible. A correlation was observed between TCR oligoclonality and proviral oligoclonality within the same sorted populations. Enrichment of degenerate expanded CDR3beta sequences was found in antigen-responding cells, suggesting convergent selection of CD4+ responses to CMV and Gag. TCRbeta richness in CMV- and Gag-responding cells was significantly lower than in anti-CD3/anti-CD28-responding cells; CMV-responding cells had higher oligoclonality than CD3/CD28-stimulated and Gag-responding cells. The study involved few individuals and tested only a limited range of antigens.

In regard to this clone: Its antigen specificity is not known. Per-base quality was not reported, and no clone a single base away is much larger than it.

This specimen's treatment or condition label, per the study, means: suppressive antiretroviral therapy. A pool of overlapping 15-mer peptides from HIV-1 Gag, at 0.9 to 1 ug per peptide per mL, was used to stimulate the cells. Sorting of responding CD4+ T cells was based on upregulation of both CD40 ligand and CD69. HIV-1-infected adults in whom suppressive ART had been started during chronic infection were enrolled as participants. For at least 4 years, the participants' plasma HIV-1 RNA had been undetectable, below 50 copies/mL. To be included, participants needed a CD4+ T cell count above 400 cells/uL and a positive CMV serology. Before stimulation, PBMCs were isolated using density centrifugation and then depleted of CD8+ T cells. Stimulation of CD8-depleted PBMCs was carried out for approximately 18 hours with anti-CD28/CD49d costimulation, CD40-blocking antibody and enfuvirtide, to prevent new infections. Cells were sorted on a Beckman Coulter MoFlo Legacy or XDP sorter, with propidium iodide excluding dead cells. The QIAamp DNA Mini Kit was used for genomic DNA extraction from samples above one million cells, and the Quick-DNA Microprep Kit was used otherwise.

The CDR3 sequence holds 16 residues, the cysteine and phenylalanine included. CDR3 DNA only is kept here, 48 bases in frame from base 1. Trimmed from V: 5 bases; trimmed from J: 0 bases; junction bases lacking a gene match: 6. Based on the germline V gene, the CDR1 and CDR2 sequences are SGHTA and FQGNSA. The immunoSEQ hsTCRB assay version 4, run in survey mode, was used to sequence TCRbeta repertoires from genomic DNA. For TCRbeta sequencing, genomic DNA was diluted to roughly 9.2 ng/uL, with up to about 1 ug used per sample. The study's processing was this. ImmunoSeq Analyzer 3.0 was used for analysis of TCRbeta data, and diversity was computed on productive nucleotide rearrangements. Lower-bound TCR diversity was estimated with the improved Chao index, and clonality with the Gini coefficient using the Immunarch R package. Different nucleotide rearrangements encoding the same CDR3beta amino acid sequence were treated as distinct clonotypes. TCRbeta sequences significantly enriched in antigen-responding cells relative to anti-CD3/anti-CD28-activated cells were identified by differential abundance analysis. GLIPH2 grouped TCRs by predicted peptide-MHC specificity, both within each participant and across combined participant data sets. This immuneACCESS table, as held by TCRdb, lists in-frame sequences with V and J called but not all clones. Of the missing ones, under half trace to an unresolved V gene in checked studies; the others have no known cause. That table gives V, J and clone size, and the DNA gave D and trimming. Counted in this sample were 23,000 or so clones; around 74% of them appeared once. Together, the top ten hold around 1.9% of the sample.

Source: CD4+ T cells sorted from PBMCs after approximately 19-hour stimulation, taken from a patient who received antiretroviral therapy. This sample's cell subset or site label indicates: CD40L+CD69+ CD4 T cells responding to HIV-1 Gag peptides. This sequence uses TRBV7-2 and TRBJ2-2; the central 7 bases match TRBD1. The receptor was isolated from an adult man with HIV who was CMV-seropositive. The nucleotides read TGTGCCAGCAGCCTCCTTGGGACAGCGAACACCGGGGAGCTGTTTTTT. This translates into CASSLLGTANTGELFF.